This T cell receptor (beta chain) is drawn from a study of T cell clusters in autoimmune cytopenias. Study context: A median of approximately 47,000 TRB reads per sample yielded a median roughly 2,500 distinct clonotypes.

Germline V lookup: CDR1 MNHNS, CDR2 SASEGT. The CDR3 has 15 residues. One tube held mixed TRB-A and TRB-B primer pools for touch-down PCR. Reanalyzing the multiplex PCR reads, TCRdb keeps one entry per CDR3 protein, without DNA. Its table lists 4,900 or so distinct CDR3 sequences. Notes on this clonotype: What it binds is unknown.

TRB amplification used roughly 250 ng of peripheral blood genomic DNA. Regarding the study as a whole: Clustering suggested that physiological T cell clusters were missing in primary autoimmune cytopenia patients. A dominant lymphoma-associated repertoire apparently masked the cluster-lack signature in secondary cytopenia versus chronic lymphocytic leukemia.

The J gene is TRBJ2-3, the V gene TRBV6-1; the TCRdb D gene call, TRBD1, has no DNA to confirm it. This clonotype was sampled from a human donor with an autoimmune cytopenia or autoimmune hepatitis (not recorded which). The sample consisted of peripheral blood. This CDR3 reads CASSEMGQGMHTQYF.